The clone carrying this T cell receptor (beta chain) was counted a few times. What it binds is not known. The sample belongs to a study of T-cell reconstitution after alpha-beta-depleted transplantation in children. This CDR3 spans 18 amino acids. With 3 bases removed from V and 1 base from J, the gap between germline ends came to 21 bases. Germline CDR1 is SGHDN and CDR2 is FVKESK. Overall study findings and caveats: T-cell numbers and diversity one year post-transplant derived largely from freshly generated T cells. At around two months after transplant, the alpha-beta T cells were reportedly derived from several hundred expanded clones that came from non-depleted graft cells. Some patients owed their high day-60 TCRbeta diversity to surviving recipient T cells and thymic progenitors.

Preparing the TCRbeta library involved the use of unique molecular identifiers. From the PCR reads, TCRdb called clonotypes with MiXCR, one entry per CDR3 protein. The sample carries approximately 230,000 distinct CDR3 sequences, 20% to 30% recorded once. J is TRBJ1-1 and V is TRBV14; D might be TRBD1 (6 bases). This receptor was identified in a female patient aged 2-9 years who had a stem cell transplant for congenital amegakaryocytic thrombocytopenia, so the T cells may come from the graft donor. Specimen: PBMCs, mostly from graft donor cells, collected 360 days after TCRalphabeta/CD19-depleted stem cell transplant. Here the CDR3 reads CASSHNLQGYPKNTEAFF. CDR3 bases: TGTGCCAGCAGCCACAACCTACAGGGCTATCCGAAGAACACTGAAGCTTTCTTT. The whole variable domain, remainder taken from reference TRBV14 and TRBJ1-1, is EAGVTQFPSHSVIEKGQTVTLRCDPISGHDNLYWYRRVMGKEIKFLLHFVKESKQDESGMPNNRFLAERTGGTYSTLKVQPAELEDSGVYFCASSHNLQGYPKNTEAFFGQGTRLTVV.